Detailed here is one TCR beta chain. V shed 3 bases, J shed 5 bases, and the junction held 13 bases outside the gene matches. Per germline, CDR1 SGDLS and CDR2 YYNGEE. The length of the CDR3 is 17 residues. The entry originates in a study of T cells in localized non-small cell lung cancer. Here immunoSEQ multiplex PCR was the method, and the copy in TCRdb shows in-frame clones only, minus some. Altogether 100,000 to 150,000 clones are present, more than 70% being singletons, with the ten largest covering 1.5% to 2%. The receptor was isolated from a female donor of 60 years or more with stage I lung adenocarcinoma. This chain uses TRBV9 with TRBJ2-1, with 8 bases that match TRBD2. The sequencing here drew on peripheral blood, taken before any cancer treatment. CDR3 in DNA: TGTGCCAGCAGCGCGGGGGCCAAGACTAGCGTCCACAATGAGCAGTTCTTC. This codes for CASSAGAKTSVHNEQFF.